These 27 T cell receptor beta chains were all obtained from the same sample, sequenced in a study of Ad26.COV2.S vaccination and SARS-CoV-2 variants. Produced via immunoSEQ multiplex PCR; TCRdb's table is partial and in-frame only. In the table there are about 430,000 clones, around 90% of which are singletons. As to treatment: about 20 received Ad26.COV2.S at low or high dose, single or two shots; 5 received placebo; per-sample allocation not given. Specimens were obtained on day 63 following the first vaccine or placebo injection. This material consisted of peripheral blood, taken in a trial of Ad26.COV2.S vaccine versus placebo. Receptors originate from a person between 18 and 59 years old who received the Ad26.COV2.S COVID-19 vaccine or a placebo.

The chain joins TRBV7-2 to TRBJ2-1; no clear D. CDR3 length equals 9 residues. The germline V gene encodes CDR1 SGHTA and CDR2 FQGNSA. V lost 1 base to trimming and J lost 11 bases, with 0 bases between them. The CDR3 DNA is TGTGCCAGCAGCTTAGAGCAGTTCTTC. It encodes CASSLEQFF.

This clone was found a few times. The chain uses TRBV5-1 and TRBJ2-1, with 7 nucleotides matching TRBD2. V shed 4 bases and J 1 base; nucleotides not matched to a gene: 5. Per germline, CDR1 SGHRS and CDR2 YFSETQ. The CDR3 covers 15 residues. CDR3 in DNA: TGCGCCAGCAGCGACGGACTAGGTTCCTACAATGAGCAGTTCTTC. It encodes CASSDGLGSYNEQFF.

J is TRBJ1-1 and V is TRBV4-3, with D perhaps TRBD1 (5 bases). This CDR3 has 13 amino acids. V was clipped by 8 bases and J by 5 bases, with 15 bases between them. The germline V gene encodes CDR1 LGHNA and CDR2 YSLEER. CDR3 sequence reads: CASRDGRGTEAFF. Written as DNA, the CDR3 is TGCGCCAGCCGGGACGGGCGGGGAACTGAAGCTTTCTTT.

The chain carries TRBV4-1 and TRBJ2-1, with 9 bases matching TRBD2. The CDR3 spans 15 residues. In germline, CDR1 is MGHRA, CDR2 YSYEKL. J lost 4 bases, V lost 3 bases, and 4 bases had no gene match. In nucleotides, the CDR3 is TGCGCCAGCAGCCAGCTAGCGGGACCGTACAATGAGCAGTTCTTC. Protein product: CASSQLAGPYNEQFF.

This chain links TRBV5-5 with TRBJ2-7, with D uncertain. Germline CDR1 and CDR2: SGHKS and YYEKEE (reference sequence). With 4 bases removed from V and 0 bases from J, the gap between germline ends came to 14 bases. This CDR3 comprises 15 residues. The CDR3 DNA reads TGTGCCAGCAGCGCCGGACGGCAGAGCTCCTACGAGCAGTACTTC. It translates to CASSAGRQSSYEQYF. Complete variable domain (other parts from reference TRBV5-5 and TRBJ2-7): DAGVTQSPTHLIKTRGQQVTLRCSPISGHKSVSWYQQVLGQGPQFIFQYYEKEERGRGNFPDRFSARQFPNYSSELNVNALLLGDSALYLCASSAGRQSSYEQYFGPGTRLTVT.

This clone was seen a few times. As DNA, the CDR3 is TGTGCCAGCAGTTTGTCAGACAGGGGGGACTACGAGCAGTACTTC. Protein product: CASSLSDRGDYEQYF. The V and J genes are TRBV27 and TRBJ2-7; 9 positions match TRBD1. From germline, CDR1 is MNHEY and CDR2 SMNVEV (reference sequence). The V and J ends lost 3 bases and 3 bases, in that order; junction bases with no gene match: 6. The CDR3 extends over 15 amino acids.

V is TRBV24-1 and J is TRBJ2-1; the D is unclear. Per germline, CDR1 KGHDR and CDR2 SFDVKD. The CDR3 is 11 residues long. Trimming removed 8 bases from V and 4 bases from J, with 5 bases in between. The CDR3 sequence: CATMEYNEQFF. CDR3 nucleotide sequence: TGTGCCACCATGGAATACAATGAGCAGTTCTTC.

This sequence joins TRBV30 and TRBJ2-1; either TRBD1 or TRBD2 may supply D (5 bases each). The CDR3 covers 16 residues. Trimming took off 1 base at V and 3 bases at J, with 16 bases between the two ends. Germline V gene data show CDR1 as GTSNPN and CDR2 as SVGIG (reference sequence). As DNA, the CDR3 is TGTGCCTGGAGTGCCGGGGACCCCCGGGACTACAATGAGCAGTTCTTC. Amino acid sequence: CAWSAGDPRDYNEQFF. The whole variable domain, remainder taken from reference TRBV30 and TRBJ2-1, is SQTIHQWPATLVQPVGSPLSLECTVEGTSNPNLYWYRQAAGRGLQLLFYSVGIGQISSEVPQNLSASRPQDRQFILSSKKLLLSDSGFYLCAWSAGDPRDYNEQFFGPGTRLTVL.

The V call is TRBV19, the J call TRBJ2-7; D is uncertain. The CDR3 sequence is 14 residues long. In germline, CDR1 is LNHDA, CDR2 SQIVND (reference sequence). With 3 bases removed from V and 1 base from J, the gap between germline ends came to 10 bases. The CDR3, as DNA: TGTGCCAGTAGTATTCAGGAGCAGTCCTACGAGCAGTACTTC. Its protein product is CASSIQEQSYEQYF.

This clone came up a few times. The V gene is TRBV5-4, the J gene TRBJ1-1, with 9 positions matching TRBD1. CDR3 size: 16 residues. The junction had 8 bases not matched to a gene; V was cut back by 4 bases and J by 1 base. CDR1 is SGHNT, CDR2 YYREEE, per germline (reference sequence). The CDR3 region is CASSKTGQGQNTEAFF. In nucleotides, the CDR3 is TGTGCCAGCAGCAAGACGGGACAGGGTCAGAACACTGAAGCTTTCTTT.

The chain joins TRBV6-4 to TRBJ1-1; D ambiguous. CDR1 and CDR2 (germline): MRHNA, SNTAGT. V lost 4 bases to trimming and J lost 0 bases, with 6 bases between them. This CDR3 is 13 amino acids long. The CDR3 nucleotides are TGTGCCAGCAGTGTCGGAGTGAACACTGAAGCTTTCTTT. Protein: CASSVGVNTEAFF.

The gene calls are TRBV4-1 and TRBJ2-1; D is possibly TRBD1 (5 bases). This CDR3 comprises 17 residues. Trimming cost V 4 bases and J 3 bases, with 19 bases left between them. Germline loops: CDR1 MGHRA, CDR2 YSYEKL. This chain's CDR3 is CASSLLGPRAGYNEQFF. The CDR3 region has the DNA TGCGCCAGCAGCCTACTCGGTCCCAGGGCTGGCTACAATGAGCAGTTCTTC.

This clone was observed once. V is TRBV12-3 or TRBV12-4 and J is TRBJ2-4; 7 bases align to TRBD2. CDR3 size: 12 residues. V dropped 0 bases and J dropped 13; count of bases not matched to a gene: 3. The CDR3 reads CASSLAGGGQYF. CDR3 sequence (DNA): TGTGCCAGCAGTTTAGCGGGGGGAGGGCAGTACTTC.

The genes are TRBV6-4 and TRBJ2-1, with 7 bases identical to TRBD2. V lost 5 bases to trimming and J lost 0 bases; unmatched junction nucleotides: 10. The CDR3 runs 17 residues. CDR1 and CDR2 from the germline V gene are MRHNA and SNTAGT. The CDR3 here is CASSPNPGGSSYNEQFF. The CDR3 DNA is TGTGCCAGCAGTCCCAACCCTGGCGGGAGCTCCTACAATGAGCAGTTCTTC.

This sequence joins TRBV7-9 and TRBJ1-1; D gene unclear. V was pared by 5 bases and J by 1 base, with 11 bases between. Germline V gives CDR1 SEHNR, CDR2 FQNEAQ (reference sequence). The CDR3 has 14 amino acids. CDR3 sequence (DNA): TGTGCCAGCAGCCCCCCCTCGTCGAACACTGAAGCTTTCTTT. It encodes CASSPPSSNTEAFF.

The rearrangement joins TRBV25-1 to TRBJ2-5; D gene uncertain. Germline V gene sequence: CDR1 MGHDK, CDR2 SYGVNS. Trimming took 4 bases from V and 2 from J, leaving 2 bases between them. The CDR3 totals 11 residues. The CDR3: CASSGQETQYF. The CDR3 nucleotides read TGTGCCAGCAGTGGGCAAGAGACCCAGTACTTC.

The V and J genes are TRBV24-1 and TRBJ2-5; 7 bases line up with TRBD1. Germline lookup yields CDR1 KGHDR and CDR2 SFDVKD. With V trimmed by 4 bases and J by 2 bases, 9 bases remained unmatched. This CDR3 region has 16 residues. CDR3 DNA: TGTGCCACCAGTGAAGGGACAGTCGGGACACAAGAGACCCAGTACTTC. It specifies CATSEGTVGTQETQYF.

V is TRBV6-2 or TRBV6-3 and J is TRBJ1-1; D is ambiguous. The CDR3 has 14 residues. Trimming shortened V by 0 bases and J by 1 base, and 6 bases separated the two germline ends. Germline V gives CDR1 MNHEY, CDR2 SVGEGT. The CDR3 reads CASSYSWRNTEAFF. As DNA, the CDR3 is TGTGCCAGCAGTTACTCGTGGAGGAACACTGAAGCTTTCTTT.

This chain links TRBV24-1 with TRBJ2-5, with 9 bases aligning to TRBD2. The ends lost 3 bases at V and 3 bases at J; junction bases unmatched: 4. Per germline, CDR1 KGHDR and CDR2 SFDVKD. This CDR3 is 15 amino acids long. CDR3 coding DNA: TGTGCCACCAGTGATCCTCCTAGCGGGAAAGAGACCCAGTACTTC. Translating gives CATSDPPSGKETQYF.

This clone was seen only once. This chain connects TRBV27 to TRBJ2-3, with TRBD2 matching 13 bases. Trimming at V came to 8 bases and at J to 4 bases, leaving 3 bases not matched to a gene. Germline assignment: CDR1 MNHEY and CDR2 SMNVEV (reference sequence). CDR3 length: 14 residues. The CDR3 reads CASRTSGRADTQYF. CDR3 nucleotides: TGTGCCAGCCGAACTAGCGGGAGGGCAGATACGCAGTATTTT.

The J gene is TRBJ2-7, the V gene TRBV7-2; D call uncertain. The germline V gene encodes CDR1 SGHTA and CDR2 FQGNSA. V was trimmed by 5 bases and J by 4 bases, leaving 15 bases between them. The CDR3 covers 14 residues. For the CDR3, the DNA is TGTGCCAGCAGCGCCTCCATGGTTAGGTACGAGCAGTACTTC. It codes for CASSASMVRYEQYF.

This clone was observed a single time. The J gene is TRBJ2-7, the V gene TRBV24-1; tentative D call: TRBD2 (6 bases). CDR1 and CDR2 (germline): KGHDR, SFDVKD. Trimming cost V 2 bases and J 4 bases, with 14 bases left between them. The CDR3 consists of 15 residues. CDR3 loop: CATSDWGEDGYEQYF. The DNA for the CDR3 is TGTGCCACCAGTGATTGGGGGGAGGACGGGTACGAGCAGTACTTC.

V is TRBV7-3 and J is TRBJ2-1; TRBD2 agrees at 7 bases. Looked up from germline, CDR1 is SGHTA and CDR2 is FQGTGA. The V and J ends lost 4 bases and 8 bases, in that order; junction bases with no gene match: 8. CDR3 length: 14 amino acids. CDR3 amino acids: CASSSRRGGDEQFF. The CDR3 region has the DNA TGTGCCAGCAGCTCACGGAGGGGAGGGGATGAGCAGTTCTTC. The variable domain in full, with the rest retrieved from reference TRBV7-3 and TRBJ2-1, is GAGVSQTPSNKVTEKGKYVELRCDPISGHTALYWYRQSLGQGPEFLIYFQGTGAADDSGLPNDRFFAVRPEGSVSTLKIQRTERGDSAVYLCASSSRRGGDEQFFGPGTRLTVL.

This clone was found a few times. The rearrangement uses TRBV11-2 and TRBJ2-5; TRBD1 might be the D (5 bases). Germline V lookup: CDR1 SGHAT, CDR2 FQNNGV. Trimming took 3 bases from V and 1 from J, leaving 12 bases between them. The CDR3 has 15 amino acids. As DNA, the CDR3 is TGTGCCAGCAGCTTTAATCCAGGGCTCCAAGAGACCCAGTACTTC. As protein: CASSFNPGLQETQYF.

This clone was observed a few times. J is TRBJ1-2 and V is TRBV5-1, with D perhaps matching TRBD1 (5 bases). The V end lost 0 bases, the J end lost 1 base, and 10 bases lay between the germline ends. This CDR3 is 15 amino acids long. The germline gives CDR1 SGHRS, CDR2 YFSETQ. CDR3 protein: CASSLDDSYNYGYTF. CDR3 coding DNA: TGCGCCAGCAGCTTGGACGACAGTTATAACTATGGCTACACCTTC.

The J gene is TRBJ2-1, the V gene TRBV15, with 8 bases aligning to TRBD2. From germline, CDR1 is LNHNV and CDR2 YYDKDF (reference sequence). The CDR3 runs to 18 residues. Trimming removed 0 bases from V and 4 bases from J; junction bases left unmatched: 11. The CDR3 sequence: CATSREGLGLAGYNEQFF. DNA for the CDR3: TGTGCCACCAGCAGAGAAGGCCTTGGGCTAGCGGGTTACAATGAGCAGTTCTTC.

V usage is TRBV30 and J usage is TRBJ1-2; possibly TRBD1 for D (6 bases). Germline V gene lookup returns CDR1 GTSNPN and CDR2 SVGIG (reference sequence). This CDR3 region has 15 residues. Trimming left V 1 base short and J 4 bases short, with 16 bases between. The CDR3 DNA sequence: TGTGCCTGGAGTGAGGACGGGGGCTCTCTCTATGGCTACACCTTC. Residues: CAWSEDGGSLYGYTF.